Shown below are 25 T cell receptor beta chains from a single sample sequenced in a study of Ad26.COV2.S vaccination and SARS-CoV-2 variants. Indicated treatment: 15 to 20 received Ad26.COV2.S at low or high dose, single or two shots; several received placebo; per-sample allocation not given. Day 63 after the first injection of vaccine or placebo was the sampling time. The table came from immunoSEQ multiplex PCR; TCRdb's copy has only in-frame clones and leaves some out. The sample includes approximately 480,000 clones, roughly 85% of them seen just once. Here the sequenced sample was peripheral blood, taken in a trial of Ad26.COV2.S vaccine versus placebo. The receptors here all came from a person aged 18-65 years who received the Ad26.COV2.S COVID-19 vaccine or a placebo.

The rearrangement links TRBV2 to TRBJ1-5; the match to TRBD1 covers 7 bases. Losses at the gene ends were 6 bases for V and 6 bases for J; bases not matched to a gene: 8. CDR3 length: 14 amino acids. Germline CDR1 and CDR2: SNHLY and FYNNEI. The CDR3 loop reads CASSVDRVLQPQHF. Here the CDR3 DNA reads TGTGCCAGCAGCGTAGACAGGGTGCTTCAGCCCCAGCATTTT.

This clone has just one count. The chain employs TRBV19 and TRBJ2-3; the D gene is possibly TRBD2 (5 bases). The CDR3 is 14 residues long. V lost 1 base, J lost 8 bases, and 13 bases lay in between. Looked up from germline, CDR1 is LNHDA and CDR2 is SQIVND (reference sequence). CDR3 DNA sequence: TGTGCCAGTAGTATAGGGCGGGCCAGCATTACGCAGTATTTT. Encoded protein: CASSIGRASITQYF.

The chain recombines TRBV6-1 with TRBJ2-2, with 8 bases matching TRBD1. The CDR3 runs 16 residues. After removal of 4 bases from V and 2 bases from J, the junction contained 6 bases not matched to a gene. In germline, CDR1 is MNHNS, CDR2 SASEGT. This CDR3 is CASSVRTGSNTGELFF. The CDR3 DNA reads as TGTGCCAGCAGTGTAAGGACAGGGTCCAACACCGGGGAGCTGTTTTTT.

J is TRBJ2-7 and V is TRBV27; possibly TRBD2 for D (6 bases). The CDR3 contains 14 residues. V shed 5 bases and J shed 4 bases, with 15 bases lying between them. The germline gives CDR1 MNHEY, CDR2 SMNVEV (reference sequence). CDR3 DNA: TGTGCCAGCAGTGGGAGGCTTGGCGGGTACGAGCAGTACTTC. It specifies CASSGRLGGYEQYF.

This clone showed up just a few times. At one of its ends the junction is not consistent with the germline gene, which may arise from a read error. The chain employs TRBV29-1 and TRBJ1-2; the D gene is possibly TRBD1 (5 bases). The CDR3 sequence is 10 residues long. CDR1 is SQVTM, CDR2 ANQGSEA, per germline. The CDR3 sequence: CSVETAPSIF. The CDR3 region has the DNA TGCAGCGTTGAGACAGCCCCTTCCATCTTC.

The V and J genes are TRBV4-1 and TRBJ1-6; D is uncertain. Germline lookup yields CDR1 MGHRA and CDR2 YSYEKL. The CDR3 spans 16 residues. Between the trimmed V and J ends, which lost 0 bases and 9 bases, there was a span of 15 bases. The CDR3 bases are TGCGCCAGCAGCCAAGAAGAGCACCGCCTAGGTTCACCCCTCCACTTT. It is translated as CASSQEEHRLGSPLHF.

V usage is TRBV19 and J usage is TRBJ2-6, with D uncertain. There are 17 residues in the CDR3. Between the trimmed V and J ends, which lost 6 bases and 0 bases, there was a span of 15 bases. CDR1 and CDR2 from the germline V gene are LNHDA and SQIVND (reference sequence). For the CDR3, the DNA is TGTGCCAGTAGCCTTGAAGGACGGCTCTCTGGGGCCAACGTCCTGACTTTC. As protein: CASSLEGRLSGANVLTF.

The chain couples TRBV9 to TRBJ1-1; D not certain. This CDR3 comprises 13 residues. Germline loops: CDR1 SGDLS, CDR2 YYNGEE. Trimming left V 2 bases short and J 3 bases short, with 8 bases between. The CDR3 coding sequence is TGTGCCAGCAGCGTTAGTGAAGACACTGAAGCTTTCTTT. Its protein product is CASSVSEDTEAFF.

V gene TRBV14 combines with J gene TRBJ1-5; 9 nucleotides line up with TRBD1. J gave up 7 bases and V 5 bases, and 6 bases lay outside the gene matches. Germline V gene data show CDR1 as SGHDN and CDR2 as FVKESK. The CDR3 is 14 residues long. In DNA, the CDR3 is TGTGCCAGCAGCAAGACAGGGGGGGAACAGCCCCAGCATTTT. The encoded protein is CASSKTGGEQPQHF.

V gene TRBV29-1 combines with J gene TRBJ2-1; no reliable D call. The germline gives CDR1 SQVTM, CDR2 ANQGSEA. The germline V and J ends were trimmed by 0 bases and 0 bases, with 6 bases remaining between them. CDR3 length: 14 amino acids. CDR3 protein: CSVEDLPSYNEQFF. The CDR3 DNA sequence: TGCAGCGTTGAAGACCTACCCTCCTACAATGAGCAGTTCTTC.

This clone was picked up one time. The chain couples TRBV5-5 to TRBJ1-4; a weak D match, TRBD1 (5 bases). The V gene lost 2 bases and the J gene lost 3 bases, with 17 bases spanning the gap. The CDR3 consists of 17 residues. Germline loops: CDR1 SGHKS, CDR2 YYEKEE (reference sequence). The CDR3 reads CASSFLPLPGPNEKLFF. CDR3 nucleotide sequence: TGTGCCAGCAGCTTTTTACCCCTCCCGGGGCCTAATGAAAAACTGTTTTTT.

V and J are TRBV6-5 and TRBJ2-7; 11 bases are a match to TRBD2. This CDR3 comprises 13 residues. After removal of 7 bases from V and 3 bases from J, the junction contained 2 bases not matched to a gene. Per the germline V gene, CDR1 is MNHEY and CDR2 is SVGAGI. Here the CDR3 DNA reads TGTGCCAGCAACGGACTAGCGGGCTACGAGCAGTACTTC. Residues: CASNGLAGYEQYF.

This clone was counted between two and nine times. CDR3 nucleotides: TGTGCCAGCAGCTCCCTTAGCGGGCCCCGCGCAGATACGCAGTATTTT. It is translated as CASSSLSGPRADTQYF. The chain uses TRBV7-3 and TRBJ2-3, with 7 nucleotides matching TRBD2. The CDR3 is 16 residues long. Looked up from germline, CDR1 is SGHTA and CDR2 is FQGTGA. Trimming cost V 4 bases and J 4 bases; bases outside gene matches: 11.

The chain joins TRBV6-6 to TRBJ1-1; D uncertain. The CDR3 has 15 amino acids. Germline CDR1 MNHNY, CDR2 SVGAGI (reference sequence). Deletions cut 2 bases from V and 1 base from J, with 11 bases between. CDR3 in DNA: TGTGCCAGCAGTTACGCCCAACAGAGGAACACTGAAGCTTTCTTT. Translated, it gives CASSYAQQRNTEAFF.

This clone has a single count. The CDR3 loop reads CASSQDLRDTQYF. CDR3 bases: TGTGCCAGCAGCCAAGATCTAAGGGATACGCAGTATTTT. This chain connects TRBV14 to TRBJ2-3, with D unclear. In germline, CDR1 is SGHDN, CDR2 FVKESK. The CDR3 loop spans 13 amino acids. V dropped 0 bases and J dropped 6 bases, with 7 bases sitting between them.

This sequence joins TRBV9 and TRBJ2-6; no clear D. There are 14 residues in the CDR3. Trimming removed 7 bases from V and 0 bases from J, with 8 bases in between. In germline, CDR1 is SGDLS, CDR2 YYNGEE. Written as DNA, the CDR3 is TGTGCCAGCGGTTCCAGCTCTGGGGCCAACGTCCTGACTTTC. Protein sequence: CASGSSSGANVLTF.

The chain joins TRBV28 to TRBJ1-5; 8 bases line up with TRBD1. CDR3 length: 14 residues. V lost 3 bases to trimming and J lost 6 bases; unmatched junction nucleotides: 4. The germline V gene encodes CDR1 MDHEN and CDR2 SYDVKM. The CDR3 nucleotides read TGTGCCAGCAGTTTGGACAGGGAGTTTCAGCCCCAGCATTTT. This sequence encodes CASSLDREFQPQHF.

Only one count was recorded for this clone. This chain uses TRBV11-2 with TRBJ2-7, with D uncertain. Germline CDR1 and CDR2: SGHAT and FQNNGV. This CDR3 comprises 11 residues. Trimming stripped 5 bases from V and 3 bases from J, with 5 bases between. This chain's CDR3 is CASSPGYEQYF. In nucleotides, the CDR3 is TGTGCCAGCAGCCCCGGCTACGAGCAGTACTTC.

V and J are TRBV5-6 and TRBJ1-1; D gene ambiguous. CDR1 is SGHDT, CDR2 YYEEEE, per germline. The CDR3 spans 12 residues. Trimming shortened V by 0 bases and J by 8 bases, and 8 bases separated the two germline ends. This chain's CDR3 is CASSLAAGEAFF. The CDR3 DNA reads as TGTGCCAGCAGCTTGGCCGCAGGCGAAGCTTTCTTT. The full variable domain, its missing parts supplied by reference TRBV5-6 and TRBJ1-1, is DAGVTQSPTHLIKTRGQQVTLRCSPKSGHDTVSWYQQALGQGPQFIFQYYEEEERQRGNFPDRFSGHQFPNYSSELNVNALLLGDSALYLCASSLAAGEAFFGQGTRLTVV.

This chain connects TRBV27 to TRBJ2-7; TRBD1 matches 9 bases. Unmatched junction bases numbered 8, after V lost 2 bases and J lost 3 bases. Germline V gene sequence: CDR1 MNHEY, CDR2 SMNVEV (reference sequence). The length of the CDR3 is 16 residues. The CDR3 here is CASSLESGQGNYEQYF. CDR3 in DNA: TGTGCCAGCAGTTTAGAATCGGGACAGGGCAACTACGAGCAGTACTTC.

V is TRBV30 and J is TRBJ2-7; 12 bases align to TRBD2. The V gene's germline CDR1 is GTSNPN and CDR2 SVGIG (reference sequence). This CDR3 is 13 amino acids long. After removal of 5 bases from V and 7 bases from J, the junction contained 6 bases not matched to a gene. The CDR3 loop reads CAWSSGRADEQYF. The CDR3 region has the DNA TGTGCCTGGTCTAGCGGGAGGGCCGATGAGCAGTACTTC.

V usage is TRBV19 and J usage is TRBJ2-2, with D uncertain. From germline, CDR1 is LNHDA and CDR2 SQIVND (reference sequence). The V end lost 2 bases, the J end lost 5 bases, and 9 bases lay between the germline ends. This CDR3 contains 14 residues. The CDR3 nucleotides are TGTGCCAGTAGTATAAAGGCATCAACCGGGGAGCTGTTTTTT. This codes for CASSIKASTGELFF.

This clone was recorded once. This chain uses TRBV18 with TRBJ2-2; no clear D. CDR3 length: 15 residues. Germline CDR1 and CDR2: KGHSH and LQKENI. Trimming took 5 bases from V and 1 from J, leaving 11 bases between them. Here the CDR3 reads CASSFDSKNTGELFF. The CDR3 DNA follows: TGTGCCAGCTCATTCGACTCAAAGAACACCGGGGAGCTGTTTTTT. Full variable domain (outside the CDR3, taken from reference TRBV18 and TRBJ2-2): NAGVMQNPRHLVRRRGQEARLRCSPMKGHSHVYWYRQLPEEGLKFMVYLQKENIIDESGMPKERFSAEFPKEGPSILRIQQVVRGDSAAYFCASSFDSKNTGELFFGEGSRLTVL.

The chain recombines TRBV30 with TRBJ1-2; a possible D gene is TRBD1 (5 bases). The germline V gene encodes CDR1 GTSNPN and CDR2 SVGIG (reference sequence). Trimming cost V 3 bases and J 8 bases, with 16 bases left between them. The CDR3 covers 13 residues. The chain's CDR3 is CAWRILGEGGYTF. Here the CDR3 DNA reads TGTGCCTGGAGGATCCTGGGGGAGGGCGGCTACACCTTC.

The rearrangement joins TRBV19 to TRBJ1-6; D remains ambiguous. CDR3 length equals 12 residues. Trimming pared 5 bases from V and 8 bases from J, leaving 7 bases between. Looked up from germline, CDR1 is LNHDA and CDR2 is SQIVND (reference sequence). The CDR3: CASSDPDSPLHF. CDR3 sequence (DNA): TGTGCCAGTAGTGACCCTGATTCACCCCTCCACTTT.